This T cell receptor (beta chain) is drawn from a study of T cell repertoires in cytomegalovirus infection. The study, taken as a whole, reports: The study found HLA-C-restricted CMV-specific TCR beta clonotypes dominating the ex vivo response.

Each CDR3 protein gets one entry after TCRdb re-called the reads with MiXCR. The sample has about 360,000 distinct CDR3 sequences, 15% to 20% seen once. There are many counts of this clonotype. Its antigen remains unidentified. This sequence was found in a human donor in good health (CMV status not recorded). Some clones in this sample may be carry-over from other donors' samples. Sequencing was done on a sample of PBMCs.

The CDR3 DNA sequence: TGCAGTGCTAGAGGGACAGGGGGAGGGGAAAAACTGTTTTTT. The encoded protein is CSARGTGGGEKLFF. This sequence joins TRBV20-1 and TRBJ1-4, with 10 positions matching TRBD1. The CDR3 has 14 residues. CDR1 and CDR2 (germline): DFQATT, SNEGSKA (reference sequence). V lost 1 base, J lost 8 bases, and 4 bases stayed unmatched.